This T cell receptor (beta chain) was obtained from a study of T cells in Graves' hyperthyroidism and ophthalmopathy. The CDR3 covers 15 residues. V was cut by 2 bases and J by 0 bases, with 11 bases left in between. CDR1 and CDR2 (germline): MNHEY, SMNVEV (reference sequence). The sample holds many counts of this clonotype. Its antigen is unidentified. Stable disease denoted Graves' hyperthyroidism without ophthalmopathy progression within 18 months. It was RNA transcripts that yielded the amplified TCR beta CDR3 regions. In the first-round RT-PCR of the TCR CDR3, the HTBI primer set was used. TCRdb reprocessed the multiplex PCR reads with MiXCR, giving one entry per CDR3 protein. The sample lists 500,000 to 650,000 distinct CDR3 sequences, 14% occurring once. Study results and limitations: Ophthalmopathy could be told apart from stable hyperthyroidism with a 13 V-J model.

The sequence was obtained from a woman aged 40 to 50 with Graves' hyperthyroidism. Sequenced input: blood. V is TRBV27 and J is TRBJ2-7; unclear D gene. The DNA of the CDR3 is TGTGCCAGCAGTTTACGGCCAGTGAGCTCCTACGAGCAGTACTTC. Its translation is CASSLRPVSSYEQYF.